The rows below give T cell receptor beta chains drawn from one sample of a study of T cells in Graves' hyperthyroidism and ophthalmopathy. TCRdb fed the multiplex PCR reads into MiXCR, producing one record per CDR3 protein. The profile shows tens of thousands of distinct CDR3 sequences, around 52% of them singletons. Material: blood. The source is a woman between 40 and 55 years old with Graves' ophthalmopathy. CDR3s include the opening cysteine and the closing phenylalanine or tryptophan. A D gene is named only where the DNA matches it firmly. Where a row states a size, it is once, few, many or the class of an expanded clone; other rows omit it.

V,D,size,J,CDR3,DNA
TRBV10-2,TRBD1,.,TRBJ1-5,CASRQGDQPQHF,TGCGCCAGCAGACAGGGGGATCAGCCCCAGCATTTT
TRBV6-2/TRBV6-3,.,many,TRBJ1-6,CASSINGYNSPLHF,TGTGCCAGCAGCATAAACGGCTATAATTCACCCCTCCACTTT
TRBV9,TRBD2,.,TRBJ2-5,CASSALGLDQETQYF,TGTGCCAGCAGCGCTCTGGGACTAGACCAAGAGACCCAGTACTTC
TRBV19,.,.,TRBJ2-1,CASMSAAYNEQFF,TGTGCCAGTATGTCGGCTGCCTACAATGAGCAGTTCTTC
TRBV11-3,TRBD1,many,TRBJ2-7,CASSLAGTGSSEQYF,TGTGCCAGCAGCTTAGCCGGGACAGGTTCTTCCGAGCAGTACTTC
TRBV7-8,TRBD1,many,TRBJ1-5,CASSFRGRQPQHF,TGTGCCAGCAGCTTCAGGGGGCGGCAGCCCCAGCATTTT
TRBV19,TRBD1,many,TRBJ1-5,CASSKQTGYSNQPQHF,TGTGCCAGTAGTAAACAGACAGGGTATAGCAATCAGCCCCAGCATTTT
TRBV10-3,.,.,TRBJ2-7,CAISVGNEQFFGPGTRYYEQYF,.
TRBV7-2,.,.,TRBJ1-3,CASTVTGYNQPQHFGDGNTIYF,.
TRBV7-2,TRBD2,.,TRBJ2-2,CASSLELAGGKKGELFF,TGTGCCAGCAGCTTAGAACTAGCGGGGGGCAAGAAAGGGGAGCTGTTTTTT
TRBV25-1,TRBD2,.,TRBJ2-7,CASSLGLAGSYEQYF,TGTGCCAGCAGTTTAGGTCTAGCGGGATCGTACGAGCAGTACTTC
TRBV5-1,.,many,TRBJ2-7,CASSLEGVGSYEQYF,TGCGCCAGCAGCTTGGAAGGGGTGGGCTCCTACGAGCAGTACTTC
TRBV20-1,TRBD2,once,TRBJ2-1,CSARAGLAAYNEQFF,TGCAGTGCTCGAGCGGGACTAGCGGCCTACAATGAGCAGTTCTTC
TRBV7-2,.,.,TRBJ1-5,CASSSLPHSNQPQHF,TGTGCTAGCAGCTCATTACCTCATAGCAATCAGCCCCAGCATTTT
TRBV7-9,TRBD2,.,TRBJ2-1,CASSSPPRLAGYNEQFF,TGTGCCAGCAGCTCACCCCCTCGACTAGCGGGCTACAATGAGCAGTTCTTC
TRBV12-5,TRBD1,many,TRBJ1-1,CASGPDRANTEAFF,TGTGCTAGTGGCCCCGACAGGGCGAACACTGAAGCTTTCTTT
TRBV24-1,.,.,TRBJ2-5,CATSDLTGAQETQYF,TGTGCCACCAGTGACCTGACGGGGGCCCAAGAGACCCAGTACTTC
TRBV9,.,once,TRBJ2-5,CAISDRNDQETQYF,TGTGCCATCAGCGACAGGAATGACCAAGAGACCCAGTACTTC
TRBV5-6,.,many,TRBJ1-1,CASSLAGGGNTEAFF,TGTGCCAGCAGCTTGGCCGGGGGGGGGAACACTGAAGCTTTCTTT
TRBV20-1,.,.,TRBJ2-1,CSASSYREKNQQFF,TGCAGTGCTTCGTCATACAGGGAAAAAAATCAGCAGTTCTTC
TRBV5-1,.,.,TRBJ2-7,CASDGGTTGELYF,TGCGCCAGCGATGGGGGGACCACCGGGGAGCTGTACTTC
TRBV28,.,.,TRBJ2-2,CASTAGELFF,TGTGCCAGCACCGCCGGGGAGCTGTTTTTT
TRBV20-1,.,medium-sized,TRBJ1-1,CSASVAPNTEAFF,TGCAGTGCTAGTGTCGCACCTAACACTGAAGCTTTCTTT
TRBV6-1,.,many,TRBJ2-1,CASSASGLGEQFF,TGTGCCAGCAGTGCCAGCGGCTTGGGGGAGCAGTTCTTC
TRBV10-1,.,many,TRBJ2-3,CASSEFFRVELSDTQYF,TGCGCCAGCAGTGAATTTTTCAGGGTTGAACTTTCGGATACGCAGTATTTT
TRBV7-6,.,medium-sized,TRBJ2-1,CASSRSGNEQFF,TGTGCCAGCTCTCGAAGCGGAAATGAGCAGTTCTTC
TRBV9,.,many,TRBJ2-2,CASSVAYRGGELFF,TGTGCCAGCAGCGTAGCCTATCGGGGAGGGGAGCTGTTTTTT
TRBV7-2,.,medium-sized,TRBJ1-2,CASSPRQANYGYTF,TGTGCCAGCAGCCCCCGACAGGCTAACTATGGCTACACCTTC
TRBV7-9,TRBD2,many,TRBJ2-4,CASSSPRENAKNIQYF,TGTGCCAGCAGCTCGCCGCGGGAGAATGCCAAAAACATTCAGTACTTC
TRBV12-3/TRBV12-4,.,many,TRBJ2-2,CASSRQSTGELFF,TGTGCCAGCAGTAGACAGTCCACCGGGGAGCTGTTTTTT
TRBV7-9,TRBD1,many,TRBJ1-4,CASSYRGLNEKLFF,TGTGCCAGCAGCTACAGGGGACTTAATGAAAAACTGTTTTTT
TRBV20-1,TRBD1,.,TRBJ1-5,CSAVRGTRNNQPQHF,TGCAGTGCTGTCAGGGGGACACGGAACAATCAGCCCCAGCATTTT